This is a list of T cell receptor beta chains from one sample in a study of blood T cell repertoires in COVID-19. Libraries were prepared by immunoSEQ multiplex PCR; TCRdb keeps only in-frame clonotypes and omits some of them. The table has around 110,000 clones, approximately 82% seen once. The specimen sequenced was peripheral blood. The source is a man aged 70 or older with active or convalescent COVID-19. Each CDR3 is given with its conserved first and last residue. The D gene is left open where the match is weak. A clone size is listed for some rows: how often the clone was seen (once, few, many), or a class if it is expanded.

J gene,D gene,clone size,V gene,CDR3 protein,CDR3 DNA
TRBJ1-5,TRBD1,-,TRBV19,CASSPKGGQVGNQPQHF,TGTGCCAGTAGTCCAAAGGGGGGACAGGTGGGGAATCAGCCCCAGCATTTT
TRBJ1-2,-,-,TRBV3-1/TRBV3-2,CASSQQGSNYGYTF,TGTGCCAGCAGCCAACAGGGGAGCAACTATGGCTACACCTTC
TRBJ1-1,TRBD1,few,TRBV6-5,CASSRQGGNTEAFF,TGTGCCAGCAGTCGACAGGGTGGAAACACTGAAGCTTTCTTT
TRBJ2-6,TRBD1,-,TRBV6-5,CASSPGGAGANVLTF,TGTGCCAGCAGTCCAGGGGGCGCTGGGGCCAACGTCCTGACTTTC
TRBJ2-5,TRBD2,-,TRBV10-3,CAISDGLAGRETQYF,TGTGCCATCAGTGATGGTCTAGCGGGAAGGGAGACCCAGTACTTC
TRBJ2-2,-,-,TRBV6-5,CASSLGQSNTGELFF,TGTGCCAGCAGCCTAGGACAGAGCAACACCGGGGAGCTGTTTTTT
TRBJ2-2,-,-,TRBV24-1,CATRRANTGELFF,TGTGCCACCAGGCGGGCGAACACCGGGGAGCTGTTTTTT
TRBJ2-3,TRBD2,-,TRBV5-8,CASSFRLAGEDTQYF,TGTGCCAGCAGCTTTAGACTAGCGGGGGAAGATACGCAGTATTTT
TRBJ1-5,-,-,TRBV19,CASSITAHSNQPQHF,TGTGCCAGTAGTATAACAGCTCATAGCAATCAGCCCCAGCATTTT
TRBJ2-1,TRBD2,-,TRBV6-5,CASRGPGGTYNEQFF,TGTGCCAGCAGGGGACCGGGGGGGACTTACAATGAGCAGTTCTTC
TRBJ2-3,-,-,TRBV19,CASSTRIGGRDTQYF,TGTGCCAGTAGTACCCGGATAGGTGGGAGAGATACGCAGTATTTT
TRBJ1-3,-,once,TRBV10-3,CAISDTYSGNTIYF,TGTGCCATCAGTGATACATACTCTGGAAACACCATATATTTT
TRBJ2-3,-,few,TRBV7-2,CASSFLDTQYF,TGTGCCAGCAGCTTTCTGGATACGCAGTATTTT
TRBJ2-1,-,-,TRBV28,CASSSASGYNEQFF,TGTGCCAGCAGTAGCGCTAGTGGCTACAATGAGCAGTTCTTC
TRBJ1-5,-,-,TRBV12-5,CASGLFRGVRRQPQHF,TGTGCTAGTGGACTTTTTCGGGGGGTAAGGAGACAGCCCCAGCATTTT
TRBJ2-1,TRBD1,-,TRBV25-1,CASSDGRGLRFAANEQFF,TGTGCCAGCAGTGACGGCAGGGGGTTGAGGTTCGCCGCCAATGAGCAGTTCTTC
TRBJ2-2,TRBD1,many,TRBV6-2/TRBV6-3,CASSALWDRQWAGELFF,TGTGCCAGCAGTGCACTGTGGGACAGGCAATGGGCTGGGGAGCTGTTTTTT
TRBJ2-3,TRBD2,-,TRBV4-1,CASSQPGLAGDYGQYF,TGCGCCAGCAGCCAACCGGGACTAGCGGGTGATTACGGGCAGTATTTT
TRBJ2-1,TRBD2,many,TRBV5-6,CASSFGTSGYNEQFF,TGTGCCAGCAGCTTCGGGACTAGCGGATACAATGAGCAGTTCTTC
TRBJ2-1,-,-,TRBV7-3,CASSPSPRGEQFF,TGTGCCAGCAGCCCCTCCCCTAGGGGCGAGCAGTTCTTC
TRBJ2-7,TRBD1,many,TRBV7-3,CASSPGTGALEQYF,TGTGCCAGCAGCCCCGGGACAGGGGCCCTCGAGCAGTACTTC
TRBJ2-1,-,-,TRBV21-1,CASSKAANEQFF,TGTGCCAGCAGCAAAGCGGCCAATGAGCAGTTCTTC
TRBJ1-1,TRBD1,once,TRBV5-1,CASSLGDRGYYTEAFF,TGCGCCAGCAGCTTGGGGGACAGGGGGTATTACACTGAAGCTTTCTTT
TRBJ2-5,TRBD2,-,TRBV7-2,CASSLAASGGQETQYF,TGTGCCAGCAGCTTAGCGGCTAGCGGGGGCCAAGAGACCCAGTACTTC